This T cell receptor beta chain was sequenced during a study of blood T cell repertoires in COVID-19. On the study more broadly: Whether acute or convalescent, the COVID-19 samples came from the United States, Italy and Spain.

As originally analysed: Estimated nucleated cell counts came from reference gene primer amplification. The method was immunoSEQ multiplex PCR; TCRdb's version includes in-frame clones alone and lacks a portion of them. The DNA gave D and trimming, while V, J and clone size come from that table. This table holds about 190,000 clones, around 76% found once. During active infection, Seattle patients enrolled and were then monitored through disease. CDR3 size: 15 residues. Trimming took 8 bases from V and 4 from J; bases not matched to a gene: 10. Germline-derived CDR1 and CDR2 are MDHEN and SYDVKM. The TCR was taken from a woman aged 60 to 75 with COVID-19, enrolled during active disease. The J gene is TRBJ2-1, the V gene TRBV28; 8 nucleotides agree with TRBD2. Sequenced input: peripheral blood. The CDR3 reads CASGGAGVFYNEQFF. Written as DNA, the CDR3 is TGTGCCAGCGGTGGAGCGGGAGTCTTTTACAATGAGCAGTTCTTC.